This T cell receptor beta chain was sequenced in a study of blood T cell repertoires in COVID-19 (dated by TCRdb to the early 2020s). At the level of the whole study: Collaborator samples came from the United States, Italy and Spain and covered acute and convalescent phases of COVID-19. The prospective study material was composed of cDNA or gDNA derived from T cells, B-cell-depleted T cells, or PBMCs. Deeply sampled blood TCRbeta repertoires from subjects exposed to, actively infected with, or recovered from COVID-19 were included in the dataset. The repertoires were released in a freely available public database intended as a resource for research on the immune response to SARS-CoV-2. Samples were obtained from the ongoing ImmuneRACE study (first 160 participants) and from 1,254 subjects provided by 6 global collaborators. The sample metadata nearly always contained a de-identified subject ID, COVID-19 status, age in years and sex. Where available, HLA class I and class II types were obtained from metadata supplied by the sample provider rather than from assay-based typing.

Trimming costs V 5 bases and J 4 bases, and their ends lie 9 bases apart. CDR1 and CDR2 are read off the germline V gene as SGHVS and FNYEAQ. Counted from cysteine to phenylalanine, this CDR3 has 13 amino acids. Of the read, only the CDR3 DNA is kept; its 39 bases are in frame from base 1. TCRbeta CDR3 regions were amplified from genomic DNA using the immunoSEQ Assay, a bias-controlled multiplex PCR. Per the authors' processing: Nucleated cell counts per sample were estimated from amplification of reference gene primers within the assay. To quantify the absolute abundance of each unique TCRbeta CDR3 rearrangement, sequence reads were collapsed and filtered. For each sample, productive Simpson clonality was calculated by taking the square root of Simpson's diversity index across productive rearrangements. TCRdb carries this immuneACCESS record with in-frame sequences only. Its versions omit some clonotypes, under half of them owing to an unresolved V gene in the studies checked, with the rest unexplained. V and J calls plus clone size are reproduced from that table; the DNA served to infer D and trimming. The sample table records roughly 250,000 clones; 80% to 90% of these occur just once. The ten largest clones add up to 3.1% of the sample.

General conclusions and limits of the study: How much clinical and demographic metadata was included differed by source and by participant, and the metadata was provided uncurated.

About this clone itself: Its recognized antigen is unknown. No base quality information exists; no much larger clone differs at one position.

In the prospective study, participants were 18 to 89 years old, resided in under 30 geographic areas of the United States, and were enrolled through a virtual design. In the prospective study, cohorts were assigned on the basis of participant-reported clinical history obtained from a screening survey and a study questionnaire. Exposed participants had been in contact, within 2 weeks of entering the study, with a person who had a PCR-confirmed or clinician-diagnosed case of COVID-19. Mobile phlebotomists in the prospective study collected whole blood, serum and a nasopharyngeal or oropharyngeal swab from every participant. Prospective study participants could optionally give additional blood draws and questionnaires over an approximately two-month period. Prospective study blood samples were shipped either frozen or at room temperature before DNA extraction.

Sequences were obtained from PBMCs or T cells enriched from blood (not recorded which). This receptor was taken from a woman between 35 and 50 years old who had been exposed to COVID-19. This chain joins TRBV7-6 to TRBJ1-5; no confident D gene assignment can be made. The sequenced DNA: TGTGCCAGCAGCCTCCGGGTGAATCAGCCCCAGCATTTT. It is translated as CASSLRVNQPQHF.